A selection of T cell receptor beta chains follows, all from one sample in a study of cytomegalovirus exposure and HLA in healthy donors. The protocol was immunoSEQ multiplex PCR, while the TCRdb copy is restricted to in-frame clones and leaves out a portion. The sample contains over 150,000 clones, roughly 77% of which appear only once. The sample consisted of PBMCs. The receptors derive from a woman aged 45-59 years in good health and CMV-seropositive. The CDR3 runs from the conserved cysteine through the conserved F or W. A D gene is named only where the DNA matches it firmly. Rows give clone size only sometimes, using once, few, many, or a class for an expanded clone.

CDR3aa,CDR3nt,d_gene,j_gene,v_gene,abundance
CASSFWSMVTFYGYTF,TGTGCTAGCAGCTTCTGGTCGATGGTTACATTCTATGGCTACACCTTC,NA,TRBJ1-2,TRBV7-7,NA
CAISGTGGASPLHF,TGTGCCATCAGTGGGACAGGGGGCGCCTCACCCCTCCACTTT,TRBD1,TRBJ1-6,TRBV10-3,once
CASSQEGGQTYGYTF,TGTGCCAGCAGCCAAGAGGGGGGACAGACGTATGGCTACACCTTC,TRBD1,TRBJ1-2,TRBV4-2,NA
CASSGNRAPSMEKLFF,TGTGCCAGCAGTGGTAACAGGGCACCGTCGATGGAAAAACTGTTTTTT,NA,TRBJ1-4,TRBV2,NA
CASSQSVVGGAGNTIYF,TGCGCCAGCAGCCAGTCCGTGGTTGGGGGCGCTGGAAACACCATATATTTT,NA,TRBJ1-3,TRBV4-3,NA
CASSPETGRTEAFF,TGTGCCAGCTCACCGGAGACAGGGAGGACTGAAGCTTTCTTT,TRBD1,TRBJ1-1,TRBV18,NA
CASSPWDRTVGNSPLHF,TGTGCCAGCAGTCCTTGGGACAGGACGGTGGGTAATTCACCCCTCCACTTT,TRBD1,TRBJ1-6,TRBV28,NA
CAKLPGLVQETQYF,TGCGCCAAACTACCGGGACTAGTCCAAGAGACCCAGTACTTC,TRBD2,TRBJ2-5,TRBV10-1,few
CASSLEAPAGLSSYEQYF,TGTGCCAGCAGCTTAGAGGCCCCAGCGGGACTGAGCTCCTACGAGCAGTACTTC,TRBD2,TRBJ2-7,TRBV11-2,once
CASSPPGVIGHNEQFF,TGTGCCAGCAGCCCCCCAGGGGTAATTGGGCACAATGAGCAGTTCTTC,NA,TRBJ2-1,TRBV5-8,NA
CASSFPGTGTGNEFYGYTF,TGTGCCAGCAGCTTCCCCGGAACCGGGACAGGGAACGAATTCTATGGCTACACCTTC,TRBD1,TRBJ1-2,TRBV7-2,NA
CASSRVGVEGTQYF,TGTGCCAGCAGCAGGGTCGGAGTAGAGGGGACCCAGTACTTC,NA,TRBJ2-5,TRBV14,NA
CASSLQTGVNQPQHF,TGTGCCAGCAGCTTACAGACAGGGGTCAATCAGCCCCAGCATTTT,TRBD1,TRBJ1-5,TRBV7-2,few
CASSTRQGGYGYTF,TGTGCCAGTAGTACCCGACAGGGGGGCTATGGCTACACCTTC,TRBD1,TRBJ1-2,TRBV19,NA
CASRGWDKQYF,TGTGCCAGCAGGGGATGGGACAAGCAGTACTTC,NA,TRBJ2-7,TRBV28,NA
CASSVGLAGLNEQFF,TGTGCCAGCAGCGTAGGACTAGCGGGCCTCAATGAGCAGTTCTTC,TRBD2,TRBJ2-1,TRBV9,NA
CSSTGQANYGYTF,TGTTCCAGCACGGGACAGGCAAACTATGGCTACACCTTC,TRBD1,TRBJ1-2,TRBV7-9,NA
CASSIVRGTEAFF,TGTGCCAGTAGTATAGTGCGGGGGACTGAAGCTTTCTTT,NA,TRBJ1-1,TRBV19,NA
CASSLYGDYNEQFF,TGTGCCAGCAGCTTATACGGGGACTACAATGAGCAGTTCTTC,NA,TRBJ2-1,TRBV7-2,NA
CATSSGLAETQYF,TGTGCCACCTCCTCCGGACTAGCGGAGACCCAGTACTTC,TRBD2,TRBJ2-5,TRBV6-5,NA
CASSTDRQGRIF,TGTGCCAGCTCTACAGACCGACAGGGCCGGATATTT,TRBD1,TRBJ1-1,TRBV2,few
CASSQGTRLAGVSDEQFF,TGTGCCAGCAGCCAAGGCACGAGACTAGCGGGAGTGTCGGATGAGCAGTTCTTC,NA,TRBJ2-1,TRBV12-1,NA
CASRSTGLQETQYF,TGTGCCAGCAGATCAACGGGACTCCAAGAGACCCAGTACTTC,NA,TRBJ2-5,TRBV27,NA
CASSPGGKLVAFF,TGTGCCAGCAGTCCCGGGGGGAAATTGGTCGCTTTCTTT,NA,TRBJ1-1,TRBV28,NA